This T cell receptor beta chain emerged from a study of blood T cell repertoires in COVID-19. Across the study: In each case, the material was cDNA or gDNA derived from T cells, B-cell-depleted T cells, or PBMCs.

Repertoires were generated with immunoSEQ multiplex PCR, while TCRdb's copy carries only in-frame clones and drops some. This repertoire shows around 200,000 clones, more than 85% found once; its top ten account for approximately 0.69%. The count of this clone is one. J lost 4 bases, V lost 4 bases, and 3 bases had no gene match. Germline CDR1 reads MNHEY; CDR2 reads SVGAGI. The CDR3 runs 15 residues. The chain uses TRBV6-5 and TRBJ2-3; 12 bases agree with TRBD2. Sequencing input: peripheral blood. The sequence was collected from a man in his forties with acute or convalescent COVID-19. The DNA for the CDR3 is TGTGCCAGCAGTTCTCCTAGCGGGGGGGCAGATACGCAGTATTTT. Its translation: CASSSPSGGADTQYF.